The 28 T cell receptor beta chains below all came from one sample that was sequenced in a study of CXCR3-negative and CXCR3-positive naive CD8 T cells. Study conclusions and caveats: For CXCR3-positive naive cells, TRB CDR3s were more hydrophobic than those of CXCR3-negative naive cells.

These receptors' antigens are unknown. The TRB libraries of cDNA were built by UMI-labeled 5' RACE. One entry per CDR3 protein, without DNA, is what TCRdb gives after re-calling the 5' RACE reads. Its clone listing holds fewer than 140,000 distinct CDR3 sequences. Sequenced: naive CXCR3+ CD8+ T cells from blood. Subset here: CD45RO-CCR7+CD27+CD95- naive CD8+ T cells expressing CXCR3 (TNR3+). The origin of the receptors is a human donor in good health. Some clones in this sample may be carry-over from other donors' samples.

The chain employs TRBV14 and TRBJ2-4. Germline V gives CDR1 SGHDN, CDR2 FVKESK. This CDR3 is built from 16 residues. CDR3 residues: CASSQAKGLAKNIQYF. Looking up the rest from reference TRBV14 and TRBJ2-4 gives the full variable domain: EAGVTQFPSHSVIEKGQTVTLRCDPISGHDNLYWYRRVMGKEIKFLLHFVKESKQDESGMPNNRFLAERTGGTYSTLKVQPAELEDSGVYFCASSQAKGLAKNIQYFGAGTRLSVL.

The V and J genes are TRBV7-9 and TRBJ1-2; TCRdb outputs TRBD1, but without DNA this stays unchecked. The CDR3 extends over 15 amino acids. The germline gives CDR1 SEHNR, CDR2 FQNEAQ (reference sequence). Here the CDR3 reads CASSSGQGDNYGYTF.

This chain's CDR3 is CASSPRVSGATGELFF. The gene calls are TRBV7-2 and TRBJ2-2. CDR1 is SGHTA and CDR2 is FQGNSA in the germline V gene. This CDR3 region has 16 residues.

The chain uses TRBV12-3 or TRBV12-4 and TRBJ2-1. The CDR3 is 14 residues long. CDR3 loop: CASSAYYLWNEQFF.

The gene calls are TRBV6-2 or TRBV6-3 and TRBJ2-7; TCRdb gives TRBD1 as the D gene, but with no DNA this cannot be confirmed. CDR3 length: 14 residues. CDR1 and CDR2 from the germline V gene are MNHEY and SVGEGT. The CDR3: CASTAREEVNEQYF.

The rearrangement uses TRBV5-1 and TRBJ2-7; TCRdb reports TRBD1, a call that lacks DNA to check it against. CDR1 and CDR2 from the germline V gene are SGHRS and YFSETQ. The CDR3 extends over 15 amino acids. CDR3: CASSPQSAGAPEQYF. Drawing the rest from reference TRBV5-1 and TRBJ2-7, the complete variable domain is KAGVTQTPRYLIKTRGQQVTLSCSPISGHRSVSWYQQTPGQGLQFLFEYFSETQRNKGNFPGRFSGRQFSNSRSEMNVSTLELGDSALYLCASSPQSAGAPEQYFGPGTRLTVT.

The chain combines TRBV2 with TRBJ2-2; TCRdb's assignment of TRBD2 cannot be checked, as there is no DNA. This CDR3 is 14 amino acids long. The V gene's germline CDR1 is SNHLY and CDR2 FYNNEI. Here the CDR3 reads CASSEPEGTGELFF.

This chain links TRBV4-3 with TRBJ1-2. There are 15 residues in the CDR3. CDR1 is LGHNA, CDR2 YSLEER, per germline. The CDR3 reads CASSQERDLPMSYTF.

CDR3 residues: CASSYTPRTLSYEQYF. J is TRBJ2-7 and V is TRBV6-5; TCRdb's D call, TRBD1, is unchecked because there is no DNA. The CDR3 has 16 residues. Germline-derived CDR1 and CDR2 are MNHEY and SVGAGI.

V gene TRBV4-3 combines with J gene TRBJ2-5; TCRdb calls TRBD1, which cannot be checked without DNA. The CDR3 is 15 amino acids. Germline loops: CDR1 LGHNA, CDR2 YSLEER. This CDR3 is CASSYGTGPQETQYF.

This chain connects TRBV10-2 to TRBJ2-5; the TCRdb call, TRBD1, lacks DNA for checking. Germline V CDR1 and CDR2: WSHSY, SAAADI. The CDR3 is 14 amino acids. The CDR3: CASSEWGGQETQYF.

The chain has TRBV5-1 and TRBJ2-1; as DNA is missing, the TRBD2 call by TCRdb cannot be tested. The CDR3 sequence is 16 residues long. The germline V gene encodes CDR1 SGHRS and CDR2 YFSETQ. The CDR3: CASRTAGTSGYNEQFF.

The CDR3 loop reads CSAGQAISTDTQYF. The chain is built from TRBV29-1 and TRBJ2-3; TCRdb gives TRBD1 as the D gene, but with no DNA this cannot be confirmed. CDR3 length: 14 residues. Per germline, CDR1 SQVTM and CDR2 ANQGSEA.

V usage is TRBV10-1 and J usage is TRBJ1-5; the D call of TRBD1 rests on TCRdb alone, since no DNA is present to check it. There are 16 residues in the CDR3. Germline CDR1 is WNHNN and CDR2 is SYGVQD (reference sequence). CDR3: CASSEPPEYSNQPQHF.

The CDR3 protein is CASSSSGTPNTGELFF. The rearrangement uses TRBV7-3 and TRBJ2-2; the D call from TCRdb, TRBD1, cannot be confirmed without DNA. This CDR3 has 16 residues. CDR1 and CDR2 from the germline V gene are SGHTA and FQGTGA.

The chain combines TRBV7-9 with TRBJ2-7. CDR3 length: 14 amino acids. Per the germline V gene, CDR1 is SEHNR and CDR2 is FQNEAQ (reference sequence). The CDR3 is CAISLPGVTYEQYF.

The chain recombines TRBV27 with TRBJ1-6. From germline, CDR1 is MNHEY and CDR2 SMNVEV (reference sequence). The CDR3 is made up of 11 amino acids. The chain's CDR3 is CASGYLASLHF.

The V call is TRBV7-3, the J call TRBJ2-1; the D call of TRBD2 rests on TCRdb alone, since no DNA is present to check it. CDR1 is SGHTA, CDR2 FQGTGA, per germline. The CDR3 is 15 amino acids. This CDR3 is CASSAGEGKYNEQFF.

V usage is TRBV7-9 and J usage is TRBJ1-4; with no DNA, the TCRdb D assignment of TRBD1 cannot be verified. There are 17 residues in the CDR3. CDR1 is SEHNR, CDR2 FQNEAQ, per germline (reference sequence). The CDR3: CASSSSGQGITNEKLFF.

The chain uses TRBV6-2 or TRBV6-3 and TRBJ2-3; TCRdb's D call, TRBD1, is unchecked because there is no DNA. The V gene's germline CDR1 is MNHEY and CDR2 SVGEGT. CDR3 size: 15 residues. This CDR3 is CASIERGGAPDTQYF.

The rearrangement joins TRBV11-2 to TRBJ2-1; with no DNA, the TCRdb D assignment of TRBD2 cannot be verified. The CDR3 spans 16 residues. Looked up from germline, CDR1 is SGHAT and CDR2 is FQNNGV. CDR3 residues: CASSLSARQAYNEQFF. Full variable domain (missing parts from reference TRBV11-2 and TRBJ2-1): EAGVAQSPRYKIIEKRQSVAFWCNPISGHATLYWYQQILGQGPKLLIQFQNNGVVDDSQLPKDRFSAERLKGVDSTLKIQPAKLEDSAVYLCASSLSARQAYNEQFFGPGTRLTVL.

CDR3 loop: CSAWPHSAYEQYF. V gene TRBV20-1 combines with J gene TRBJ2-7. This CDR3 contains 13 residues. Germline V gives CDR1 DFQATT, CDR2 SNEGSKA (reference sequence).

The V call is TRBV19, the J call TRBJ2-1. Germline lookup yields CDR1 LNHDA and CDR2 SQIVND (reference sequence). The CDR3 contains 13 residues. CDR3 sequence reads: CASSKVSYNEQFF.

The chain links TRBV12-3 or TRBV12-4 to TRBJ1-1; TCRdb calls TRBD1, which cannot be checked without DNA. The length of the CDR3 is 14 residues. The CDR3 protein is CASSKSTGVTEAFF.

V and J are TRBV29-1 and TRBJ2-1; TCRdb returns TRBD1, unconfirmable since there is no DNA. The CDR3 contains 16 residues. Germline CDR1 is SQVTM and CDR2 is ANQGSEA. CDR3 sequence: CSVTLEGSSSYNEQFF.

This sequence joins TRBV20-1 and TRBJ2-2; TCRdb indicates TRBD2, and absent DNA this call remains unverified. This CDR3 is 15 amino acids long. CDR1 is DFQATT and CDR2 is SNEGSKA in the germline V gene (reference sequence). The CDR3 sequence: CSARAWLAGGGELFF.

The rearrangement links TRBV13 to TRBJ2-7; TCRdb calls TRBD2, which cannot be checked without DNA. Germline loops: CDR1 PRHDT, CDR2 FYEKMQ (reference sequence). The CDR3 spans 13 residues. CDR3 loop: CASSFGGRDEQYF.

The chain recombines TRBV30 with TRBJ2-7. This CDR3 is 11 amino acids long. Germline V gene sequence: CDR1 GTSNPN, CDR2 SVGIG (reference sequence). This CDR3 is CAWTTGYEQYF. The full variable domain, rest sourced from reference TRBV30 and TRBJ2-7, is SQTIHQWPATLVQPVGSPLSLECTVEGTSNPNLYWYRQAAGRGLQLLFYSVGIGQISSEVPQNLSASRPQDRQFILSSKKLLLSDSGFYLCAWTTGYEQYFGPGTRLTVT.